Shown below are 27 T cell receptor beta chains from a single sample sequenced in a study of blood T cell repertoires in COVID-19. Measured with immunoSEQ multiplex PCR; TCRdb has only the in-frame clones, and not every one. The repertoire includes more than 300,000 clones, 85% to 90% of them detected once, and 8.5% to 12% sits in the top ten. The sequencing sample was made of PBMCs or T cells enriched from blood (not recorded which). The receptors stem from a woman between 18 and 29 years old who had recovered from COVID-19.

The rearrangement links TRBV7-9 to TRBJ2-7, with 9 bases lining up with TRBD1. Germline CDR1 SEHNR, CDR2 FQNEAQ (reference sequence). V shed 4 bases and J 6 bases; nucleotides not matched to a gene: 7. The CDR3 has 14 amino acids. DNA of the CDR3: TGTGCCAGCAGCTCAGGGACAGGGTTATCCGAGCAGTACTTC. Its protein product is CASSSGTGLSEQYF.

In its sample, this clone was seen once. The genes are TRBV18 and TRBJ2-1; D is ambiguous. The CDR3 consists of 13 residues. CDR1 KGHSH and CDR2 LQKENI come from the germline V gene. Trimming pared 0 bases from V and 6 bases from J, leaving 6 bases between. The CDR3 coding sequence is TGTGCCAGCTCACCACCGCCGAGCAATGAGCAGTTCTTC. Its translation: CASSPPPSNEQFF.

The J gene is TRBJ1-6, the V gene TRBV14, with TRBD1 matching over 9 bases. J lost 7 bases, V lost 2 bases, and 3 bases had no gene match. Germline CDR1 SGHDN, CDR2 FVKESK. There are 15 residues in the CDR3. The CDR3 spells CASSQTGTGNSPLHF. The CDR3 bases are TGTGCCAGCAGCCAAACCGGGACAGGGAATTCACCCCTCCACTTT.

The chain joins TRBV2 to TRBJ1-2; no definite D call. Trimming cost V 2 bases and J 8 bases, with 15 bases left between them. The CDR3 sequence is 14 residues long. Germline CDR1 is SNHLY and CDR2 is FYNNEI. The CDR3 DNA is TGTGCCAGCAGTGAACGGGTCCACCTTAGGGGCTACACCTTC. Translating gives CASSERVHLRGYTF.

The chain uses TRBV30 and TRBJ2-7, with 7 bases lining up with TRBD2. Unmatched junction bases numbered 6, after V lost 4 bases and J lost 3 bases. CDR3 length: 13 residues. The V gene's germline CDR1 is GTSNPN and CDR2 SVGIG (reference sequence). The CDR3 sequence is CAWKGRGSYEQYF. The CDR3 DNA follows: TGTGCCTGGAAGGGACGCGGGAGCTACGAGCAGTACTTC.

The rearrangement links TRBV19 to TRBJ2-7; 8 bases are a match to TRBD1. Germline CDR1 is LNHDA and CDR2 is SQIVND (reference sequence). This CDR3 region has 14 residues. V shed 5 bases and J 1 base; nucleotides not matched to a gene: 4. CDR3 residues: CASSGTGGSYEQYF. In nucleotides, the CDR3 is TGTGCCAGTAGTGGGACAGGTGGATCCTACGAGCAGTACTTC.

The V gene is TRBV11-2, the J gene TRBJ2-3; maybe TRBD2 (5 bases). Germline loops: CDR1 SGHAT, CDR2 FQNNGV. The CDR3 length is 14 residues. V was trimmed by 5 bases and J by 0 bases, leaving 9 bases between them. The CDR3 sequence: CASSPRTSTDTQYF. The CDR3 DNA sequence: TGTGCCAGCAGCCCGCGGACTAGCACAGATACGCAGTATTTT.

This rearrangement joins TRBV27 to TRBJ2-3, with 8 nucleotides matching TRBD2. The J segment lost 1 base and the V segment lost 6 bases, leaving 3 bases of the junction unmatched. The germline V gene encodes CDR1 MNHEY and CDR2 SMNVEV (reference sequence). The CDR3 is 14 amino acids. For the CDR3, the DNA is TGTGCCAGCAGACCGGGGGGGGGCACAGATACGCAGTATTTT. Amino acids: CASRPGGGTDTQYF.

The chain recombines TRBV30 with TRBJ1-2; weak D call: TRBD1 (6 bases). Trimming took off 4 bases at V and 0 bases at J, with 12 bases between the two ends. The CDR3 has 14 amino acids. Germline CDR1 reads GTSNPN; CDR2 reads SVGIG (reference sequence). CDR3 DNA sequence: TGTGCCTGGATCATACAGGGATCTAACTATGGCTACACCTTC. It codes for CAWIIQGSNYGYTF.

The rearrangement joins TRBV9 to TRBJ1-2; D is possibly TRBD1 (6 bases). CDR1 is SGDLS, CDR2 YYNGEE, per germline. This CDR3 has 15 amino acids. Deletions cut 6 bases from V and 4 bases from J, with 19 bases between. CDR3 residues: CASNKGGAPGYGYTF. The CDR3 region has the DNA TGTGCCAGCAATAAAGGGGGGGCGCCGGGCTATGGCTACACCTTC.

The J gene is TRBJ2-3, the V gene TRBV2; the match to TRBD2 covers 10 bases. V lost 6 bases and J lost 3; bases outside the gene matches: 9. Germline assignment: CDR1 SNHLY and CDR2 FYNNEI. The CDR3 extends over 16 amino acids. CDR3 DNA sequence: TGTGCCAGCAGCTACAGGCTAGCGGGAGCGACAGATACGCAGTATTTT. Protein sequence: CASSYRLAGATDTQYF.

The V and J genes are TRBV11-2 and TRBJ2-7, with TRBD2 matching 10 bases. The germline CDR1 and CDR2 sequences are SGHAT and FQNNGV. J lost 6 bases, V lost 1 base, and 9 bases had no gene match. CDR3 length: 16 amino acids. The CDR3 sequence: CASSLVLWGLASEQYF. The CDR3 DNA reads TGTGCCAGCAGCTTAGTGTTGTGGGGACTAGCGTCCGAGCAGTACTTC.

V usage is TRBV7-3 and J usage is TRBJ2-3, with no clear D. The CDR3 contains 13 residues. Looked up from germline, CDR1 is SGHTA and CDR2 is FQGTGA. Trimming stripped 5 bases from V and 10 bases from J, with 16 bases between. CDR3 nucleotide sequence: TGTGCCAGCAGCCCATATCTTAGCCGGTCGCAGTATTTT. Translation: CASSPYLSRSQYF.

This chain connects TRBV5-6 to TRBJ2-2; 8 bases fit TRBD1. CDR3 length: 16 residues. From germline, CDR1 is SGHDT and CDR2 YYEEEE. Trimming at V came to 4 bases and at J to 0 bases, leaving 5 bases not matched to a gene. CDR3 sequence reads: CASSGQGQANTGELFF. The CDR3 nucleotides read TGTGCCAGCAGCGGTCAGGGACAGGCGAACACCGGGGAGCTGTTTTTT.

The chain is built from TRBV5-1 and TRBJ2-2, with D perhaps TRBD1 (6 bases). CDR1 and CDR2 (germline): SGHRS, YFSETQ. Trimming cost V 5 bases and J 3 bases, with 11 bases left between them. CDR3 length: 14 amino acids. CDR3 region: CASSSRGDTGELFF. The CDR3 nucleotides are TGCGCCAGCAGTAGCAGGGGCGACACCGGGGAGCTGTTTTTT.

This clone has only a few counts. The chain combines TRBV6-2 or TRBV6-3 with TRBJ2-2, with TRBD2 matching 11 bases. The germline CDR1 and CDR2 sequences are MNHEY and SVGEGT. V shed 4 bases, J shed 3 bases, and the junction held 1 base outside the gene matches. The CDR3 is 15 amino acids. The CDR3 loop reads CASSLTSGDTGELFF. The DNA of the CDR3 is TGTGCCAGCAGTTTGACTAGCGGGGACACCGGGGAGCTGTTTTTT.

V is TRBV5-1 and J is TRBJ2-1; 9 nucleotides agree with TRBD2. V trimming: 7 bases; J trimming: 2 bases; junction bases outside the gene matches: 4. CDR1 is SGHRS and CDR2 is YFSETQ in the germline V gene. The CDR3 covers 14 residues. DNA of the CDR3: TGCGCCAGCGCGACTAGCGGAACCTACAATGAGCAGTTCTTC. As protein: CASATSGTYNEQFF. The entire variable domain, with the rest obtained from reference TRBV5-1 and TRBJ2-1, is as follows: KAGVTQTPRYLIKTRGQQVTLSCSPISGHRSVSWYQQTPGQGLQFLFEYFSETQRNKGNFPGRFSGRQFSNSRSEMNVSTLELGDSALYLCASATSGTYNEQFFGPGTRLTVL.

This chain joins TRBV5-8 and TRBJ2-1; TRBD2 matches 9 bases. This CDR3 comprises 12 residues. Germline assignment: CDR1 SGHTS and CDR2 YDEGEE. Trimming at V came to 5 bases and at J to 6 bases, leaving 0 bases not matched to a gene. The DNA for the CDR3 is TGTGCCAGCAGGGGACTAGCCAATGAGCAGTTCTTC. Translating gives CASRGLANEQFF.

V gene TRBV28 combines with J gene TRBJ1-6; 8 bases line up with TRBD1. V was pared by 6 bases and J by 10 bases, with 11 bases of the junction left unmatched. The germline CDR1 and CDR2 sequences are MDHEN and SYDVKM. This CDR3 spans 15 amino acids. The DNA of the CDR3 is TGTGCCAGCAGCACTGGACAGGGCGTAAGCTCACCCCTCCACTTT. Encoded protein: CASSTGQGVSSPLHF.

The CDR3 DNA is TGTGCCAGCAGTAAATTAGCGGGGACTGAGGTGAATACGCAGTATTTT. It specifies CASSKLAGTEVNTQYF. V is TRBV6-4 and J is TRBJ2-3, with TRBD2 matching 8 bases. CDR1 is MRHNA and CDR2 is SNTAGT in the germline V gene. V was pared by 5 bases and J by 7 bases, with 14 bases of the junction left unmatched. This CDR3 comprises 16 residues.

The V call is TRBV6-4, the J call TRBJ1-1; D is unresolved. Germline CDR1 reads MRHNA; CDR2 reads SNTAGT. The CDR3 extends over 14 amino acids. Trimming pared 6 bases from V and 1 base from J, leaving 12 bases between. The CDR3 DNA follows: TGTGCCAGCAGAGAGCCCCGGGGGAACACTGAAGCTTTCTTT. Protein product: CASREPRGNTEAFF.

This chain uses TRBV7-2 with TRBJ1-1; TRBD1 matches at 7 bases. V gave up 5 bases and J gave up 5 bases; unmatched junction bases: 8. Per germline, CDR1 SGHTA and CDR2 FQGNSA. This CDR3 spans 14 amino acids. The CDR3 protein is CASSLWDSYTEAFF. The CDR3 bases are TGTGCCAGCAGCCTCTGGGACAGCTATACTGAAGCTTTCTTT. Full variable domain (missing parts from reference TRBV7-2 and TRBJ1-1): GAGVSQSPSNKVTEKGKDVELRCDPISGHTALYWYRQSLGQGLEFLIYFQGNSAPDKSGLPSDRFSAERTGGSVSTLTIQRTQQEDSAVYLCASSLWDSYTEAFFGQGTRLTVV.

The CDR3 nucleotides read TGTGCCACCTTGCGTGAGACCGGGACTGGAAACACCGGGGAGCTGTTTTTT. Its translation: CATLRETGTGNTGELFF. The rearrangement links TRBV5-8 to TRBJ2-2; a weak D match, TRBD2 (6 bases). V lost 9 bases, J lost 2 bases, and 23 bases lay in between. The germline gives CDR1 SGHTS, CDR2 YDEGEE. This CDR3 is 17 amino acids long.

The J gene is TRBJ1-1, the V gene TRBV13; D is possibly TRBD1 (5 bases). The CDR3 runs 14 residues. Deletions cut 5 bases from V and 1 base from J, with 11 bases between. Per germline, CDR1 PRHDT and CDR2 FYEKMQ (reference sequence). CDR3 sequence reads: CASSDITGNTEAFF. DNA of the CDR3: TGTGCCAGCAGCGACATTACAGGGAACACTGAAGCTTTCTTT.

This clone was recorded a few times. The CDR3 is CASSLGDSNYGYTF. The CDR3 nucleotides are TGTGCCAGCAGCTTAGGGGACAGCAACTATGGCTACACCTTC. The chain uses TRBV7-2 and TRBJ1-2; 7 positions agree with TRBD1. The germline V gene has CDR1 SGHTA and CDR2 FQGNSA. This CDR3 has 14 residues. V was pared by 1 base and J by 2 bases, with 1 base of the junction left unmatched.

The chain employs TRBV7-3 and TRBJ2-2; 9 bases fit TRBD2. This CDR3 comprises 17 residues. J lost 5 bases, V lost 5 bases, and 12 bases had no gene match. Germline-derived CDR1 and CDR2 are SGHTA and FQGTGA. This CDR3 reads CASSPRGLAGRTGELFF. In DNA, the CDR3 is TGTGCCAGCAGCCCTAGGGGGCTAGCGGGGAGAACCGGGGAGCTGTTTTTT.

This clone was observed once. V gene TRBV6-2 or TRBV6-3 combines with J gene TRBJ1-1, with D perhaps matching TRBD1 (6 bases). V dropped 2 bases and J dropped 5 bases, with 24 bases sitting between them. CDR1 is MNHEY, CDR2 SVGEGT, per germline. The CDR3 covers 18 residues. In DNA form, the CDR3 reads TGTGCCAGCAGTTACCCCCCGGAGGGGGGGCGCAGATGGACTGAAGCTTTCTTT. This sequence encodes CASSYPPEGGRRWTEAFF.